Listed here are 24 T cell receptor beta chains from one sample, sequenced in a study of blood T cell repertoires in COVID-19. Clones were sequenced by immunoSEQ multiplex PCR, and TCRdb holds only the in-frame ones, with some missing. Among around 130,000 clones, around 80% were seen once, and the ten largest hold approximately 16%. Material: peripheral blood. Receptor source: a man aged 55 to 70 with active or convalescent COVID-19.

CDR3 in DNA: TGTGCCAGTAGTGCAGTAGCGGGAGGCACAGATACGCAGTATTTT. Protein product: CASSAVAGGTDTQYF. The chain couples TRBV19 to TRBJ2-3, with 9 positions matching TRBD2. Trimming took 5 bases from V and 1 from J; bases not matched to a gene: 4. The length of the CDR3 is 15 residues. Germline lookup yields CDR1 LNHDA and CDR2 SQIVND (reference sequence).

The chain couples TRBV7-9 to TRBJ2-7; D is perhaps TRBD2 (5 bases). Trimming cost V 2 bases and J 3 bases, with 11 bases left between them. This CDR3 region has 14 residues. Per the germline V gene, CDR1 is SEHNR and CDR2 is FQNEAQ (reference sequence). CDR3 in amino acids: CASSLYSGDYEQYF. The DNA for the CDR3 is TGTGCCAGCAGCTTATACAGCGGAGACTACGAGCAGTACTTC.

The chain recombines TRBV7-2 with TRBJ2-7; D uncertain. Trimming shortened V by 0 bases and J by 0 bases, and 6 bases separated the two germline ends. Germline V gene lookup returns CDR1 SGHTA and CDR2 FQGNSA. The CDR3 length is 14 residues. For the CDR3, the DNA is TGTGCCAGCAGCTTAGCGGAGAGCTCCTACGAGCAGTACTTC. Translating it yields CASSLAESSYEQYF.

The rearrangement joins TRBV28 to TRBJ1-6, with 8 bases lining up with TRBD1. V lost 6 bases and J lost 9; bases outside the gene matches: 10. The CDR3 has 15 amino acids. Germline CDR1 is MDHEN and CDR2 is SYDVKM. This CDR3 reads CASSSTGQGRSPLHF. The CDR3 DNA reads TGTGCCAGCAGCTCAACCGGACAGGGCCGTTCACCCCTCCACTTT.

CDR3 sequence (DNA): TGTGCCAGTAGTAACAGACGGTCCTATGGCTACACCTTC. Its protein is CASSNRRSYGYTF. The chain links TRBV19 to TRBJ1-2; D gene uncertain. There are 13 residues in the CDR3. Trimming shortened V by 4 bases and J by 4 bases, and 10 bases separated the two germline ends. CDR1 and CDR2 (germline): LNHDA, SQIVND (reference sequence).

The DNA of the CDR3 is TGTGCCAGCAGGCCGGGACAGGGGGCGCCCGGGGAGCTGTTTTTT. The encoded protein is CASRPGQGAPGELFF. This chain uses TRBV9 with TRBJ2-2; 12 nucleotides agree with TRBD1. This CDR3 is 15 amino acids long. Trimming removed 5 bases from V and 6 bases from J; junction bases left unmatched: 5. Germline assignment: CDR1 SGDLS and CDR2 YYNGEE.

This sequence joins TRBV5-1 and TRBJ1-3; D unresolved. Per germline, CDR1 SGHRS and CDR2 YFSETQ. Trimming removed 4 bases from V and 6 bases from J, with 11 bases in between. The CDR3 has 13 amino acids. In nucleotides, the CDR3 is TGCGCCAGCAGCCCGGACTCGGCAAACACCATATATTTT. It is translated as CASSPDSANTIYF. Full variable domain (rest looked up from reference TRBV5-1 and TRBJ1-3): KAGVTQTPRYLIKTRGQQVTLSCSPISGHRSVSWYQQTPGQGLQFLFEYFSETQRNKGNFPGRFSGRQFSNSRSEMNVSTLELGDSALYLCASSPDSANTIYFGEGSWLTVV.

This clone was observed once. The J gene is TRBJ2-7, the V gene TRBV21-1; the D call in the table, TRBD1, was not verified against the DNA. TRBV21-1 is a pseudogene locus. This CDR3 is 15 amino acids long. The CDR3 DNA follows: TGTGCCAGCAGCCACCGGGACAGGGGAATCTACGAGCAGTACTTC. Its translation is CASSHRDRGIYEQYF.

The V gene is TRBV20-1, the J gene TRBJ2-5, with TRBD2 as a possible D gene (6 bases). V gave up 4 bases and J gave up 7 bases, with 7 bases separating them. Germline CDR1 is DFQATT and CDR2 is SNEGSKA (reference sequence). CDR3 length equals 10 residues. The CDR3 bases are TGCAGTGCTATGGGAGGGACCCAGTACTTC. Its translation: CSAMGGTQYF.

This clone is a singleton in its sample. The chain has TRBV30 and TRBJ1-1, with a tentative D call TRBD1 (6 bases). Germline assignment: CDR1 GTSNPN and CDR2 SVGIG (reference sequence). Trimming shortened V by 1 base and J by 1 base, and 10 bases separated the two germline ends. This CDR3 has 14 amino acids. CDR3 nucleotide sequence: TGTGCCTGGAGTGGTACAGGGCCGAACACTGAAGCTTTCTTT. As protein: CAWSGTGPNTEAFF.

V is TRBV16 and J is TRBJ2-7; 11 bases are a match to TRBD2. This CDR3 is built from 16 residues. Germline CDR1 reads KGHSY; CDR2 reads FQNENV. V shed 4 bases, J shed 2 bases, and the junction held 7 bases outside the gene matches. DNA for the CDR3: TGTGCCAGCAGCCCCCTTTATAGCGGGAGGGCCTACGAGCAGTACTTC. Amino acids: CASSPLYSGRAYEQYF.

This sequence joins TRBV6-5 and TRBJ2-7, with 9 nucleotides matching TRBD1. Germline CDR1 and CDR2: MNHEY and SVGAGI. The CDR3 runs to 15 residues. V shed 2 bases and J 3 bases; nucleotides not matched to a gene: 5. The CDR3 here is CASSYTGGLNYEQYF. The CDR3 region has the DNA TGTGCCAGCAGTTACACAGGGGGCTTAAACTACGAGCAGTACTTC.

The chain has TRBV28 and TRBJ2-1, with 9 bases identical to TRBD2. V shed 5 bases and J 0 bases; nucleotides not matched to a gene: 11. This CDR3 contains 18 residues. Germline V lookup: CDR1 MDHEN, CDR2 SYDVKM. In DNA form, the CDR3 reads TGTGCCAGCAGTGAAGGAGCGGGAGGATTCTTCTCCTACAATGAGCAGTTCTTC. It is translated as CASSEGAGGFFSYNEQFF.

This clone appeared a single time. In nucleotides, the CDR3 is TGTGCCACCAGCACGCTTGGGAGGAACACTGAAGCTTTCTTT. It is translated as CATSTLGRNTEAFF. The rearrangement links TRBV15 to TRBJ1-1, with D unresolved. The germline V and J ends were trimmed by 4 bases and 1 base, with 10 bases remaining between them. Germline values: CDR1 LNHNV, CDR2 YYDKDF (reference sequence). This CDR3 is 14 amino acids long.

The V and J genes are TRBV9 and TRBJ2-5; TRBD1 agrees at 9 bases. This CDR3 comprises 16 residues. Germline V gene sequence: CDR1 SGDLS, CDR2 YYNGEE. J was trimmed by 4 bases and V by 3 bases; bases with no gene match: 10. The CDR3 reads CASSGSGQGRGETQYF. The CDR3 coding sequence is TGTGCCAGCAGCGGATCTGGACAGGGGAGAGGAGAGACCCAGTACTTC.

V gene TRBV2 combines with J gene TRBJ2-1, with D perhaps TRBD2 (6 bases). The V end lost 8 bases, the J end lost 0 bases, and 11 bases lay between the germline ends. Germline lookup yields CDR1 SNHLY and CDR2 FYNNEI. The CDR3 length is 14 residues. For the CDR3, the DNA is TGTGCCAGCGTTAGCGGTAGCTCCTACAATGAGCAGTTCTTC. Translation: CASVSGSSYNEQFF.

This chain's CDR3 is CASSWTGGDTGELFF. Here the CDR3 DNA reads TGTGCCAGCAGTTGGACAGGGGGCGACACCGGGGAGCTGTTTTTT. The gene calls are TRBV6-5 and TRBJ2-2; 11 bases are a match to TRBD1. Germline trimming cut 4 bases from V and 3 bases from J; bases unmatched to any gene: 1. From germline, CDR1 is MNHEY and CDR2 SVGAGI. The CDR3 length is 15 residues.

The V gene is TRBV12-3 or TRBV12-4, the J gene TRBJ1-5; 10 nucleotides align to TRBD1. V lost 5 bases to trimming and J lost 16 bases; unmatched junction nucleotides: 8. This CDR3 region has 12 residues. The CDR3 DNA is TGTGCCAGCAGTCTAGGGACAGGGGAACAACATTTT. Its translation is CASSLGTGEQHF.

The table lists this clone with a count of one. V and J are TRBV7-6 and TRBJ2-5; TRBD2 is a possible D gene (5 bases). CDR3 length: 13 amino acids. The germline gives CDR1 SGHVS, CDR2 FNYEAQ. Between the trimmed V and J ends, which lost 0 bases and 5 bases, there was a span of 7 bases. The CDR3 sequence is CASSLAGDETQYF. The CDR3 nucleotides are TGTGCCAGCAGCTTAGCGGGAGACGAGACCCAGTACTTC.

In its sample, this clone was seen once. The chain is built from TRBV9 and TRBJ1-6; a weak D match, TRBD1 (5 bases). CDR3 length: 14 amino acids. Germline V lookup: CDR1 SGDLS, CDR2 YYNGEE. V was shortened by 0 bases and J by 10 bases, with 11 bases between the two germline ends. The CDR3 reads CASSVEGRASPLHF. The CDR3 DNA follows: TGTGCCAGCAGCGTAGAAGGCAGGGCCTCACCCCTCCACTTT.

This chain connects TRBV7-2 to TRBJ2-5, with a tentative D call TRBD1 (6 bases). Trimming took 7 bases from V and 5 from J, leaving 23 bases between them. CDR3 length: 16 residues. CDR1 is SGHTA, CDR2 FQGNSA, per germline. The CDR3 here is CASTRSRGSSVETQYF. The DNA of the CDR3 is TGTGCCAGCACCCGAAGTAGGGGGAGCTCGGTCGAGACCCAGTACTTC.

This chain links TRBV5-1 with TRBJ2-3, with a possible D match to TRBD2 (6 bases). The CDR3 length is 14 residues. V was clipped by 4 bases and J by 4 bases, with 13 bases between them. The germline gives CDR1 SGHRS, CDR2 YFSETQ. In DNA form, the CDR3 reads TGCGCCAGCAGCCCGGGGACTTTCCCAGATACGCAGTATTTT. Translation: CASSPGTFPDTQYF. The full variable domain, in which reference TRBV5-1 and TRBJ2-3 provide the parts outside the CDR3, is KAGVTQTPRYLIKTRGQQVTLSCSPISGHRSVSWYQQTPGQGLQFLFEYFSETQRNKGNFPGRFSGRQFSNSRSEMNVSTLELGDSALYLCASSPGTFPDTQYFGPGTRLTVL.

The chain links TRBV29-1 to TRBJ2-1; the match to TRBD2 covers 9 bases. V lost 4 bases, J lost 8 bases, and 9 bases stayed unmatched. This CDR3 has 14 amino acids. Germline V CDR1 and CDR2: SQVTM, ANQGSEA. CDR3 amino acids: CSVGIPRGGDEQFF. CDR3 nucleotide sequence: TGCAGCGTTGGAATCCCGCGGGGGGGGGATGAGCAGTTCTTC.

The chain combines TRBV7-6 with TRBJ2-7; 10 nucleotides agree with TRBD1. The junction had 4 bases not matched to a gene; V was cut back by 5 bases and J by 6 bases. The CDR3 sequence is 13 residues long. The germline CDR1 and CDR2 sequences are SGHVS and FNYEAQ. The CDR3 DNA follows: TGTGCCAGCAGCACAGGACAGGGGGGCGAGCAGTACTTC. It yields the protein CASSTGQGGEQYF.